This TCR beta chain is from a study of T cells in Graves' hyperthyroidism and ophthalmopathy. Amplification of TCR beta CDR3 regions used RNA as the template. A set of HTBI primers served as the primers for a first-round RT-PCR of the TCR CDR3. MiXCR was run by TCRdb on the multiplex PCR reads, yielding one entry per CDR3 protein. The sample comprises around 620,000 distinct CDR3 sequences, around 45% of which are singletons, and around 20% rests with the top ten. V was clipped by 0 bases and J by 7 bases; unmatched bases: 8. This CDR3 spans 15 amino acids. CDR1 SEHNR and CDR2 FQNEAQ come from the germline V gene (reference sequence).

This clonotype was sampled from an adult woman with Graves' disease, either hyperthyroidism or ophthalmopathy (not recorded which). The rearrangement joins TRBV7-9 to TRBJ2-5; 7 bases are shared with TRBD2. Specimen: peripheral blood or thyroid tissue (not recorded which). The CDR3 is CASSLAGTTKSTQYF. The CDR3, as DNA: TGTGCCAGCAGCTTAGCCGGGACTACCAAGTCGACCCAGTACTTC. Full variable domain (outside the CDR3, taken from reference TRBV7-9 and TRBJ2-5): DTGVSQNPRHKITKRGQNVTFRCDPISEHNRLYWYRQTLGQGPEFLTYFQNEAQLEKSRLLSDRFSAERPKGSFSTLEIQRTEQGDSAMYLCASSLAGTTKSTQYFGPGTRLLVL.